The entry below describes one T cell receptor beta chain. Its matching antigen is unknown. The data were obtained in a study of graft-versus-host responses after intestinal transplantation. Background on the study: Recipients had multivisceral, liver-intestinal, or isolated intestinal transplants. The recipients all started with anti-thymocyte globulin induction and then took tacrolimus and steroids for about three years.

Method: immunoSEQ multiplex PCR; TCRdb's copy keeps in-frame clones and lacks some. The data show about 100,000 clones, 90% to 95% seen once. CDR1 and CDR2 (germline): MNHNS, SASEGT. Deletions cut 6 bases from V and 1 base from J, with 9 bases between. The CDR3 has 13 amino acids. Study-level findings and limits: Investigators detected GvH clones in recipient marrow, with some emerging earlier in ileum or blood.

The chain recombines TRBV6-1 with TRBJ2-5; D is uncertain. The clonotype originates from a human donor who received an intestinal transplant. The sample in question was unstimulated CD8+ T cells sorted from spleen or lymph node cells, obtained before intestinal transplant. The CDR3 loop is CASRWVLQETQYF. CDR3 DNA: TGTGCCAGCAGATGGGTGCTCCAAGAGACCCAGTACTTC.